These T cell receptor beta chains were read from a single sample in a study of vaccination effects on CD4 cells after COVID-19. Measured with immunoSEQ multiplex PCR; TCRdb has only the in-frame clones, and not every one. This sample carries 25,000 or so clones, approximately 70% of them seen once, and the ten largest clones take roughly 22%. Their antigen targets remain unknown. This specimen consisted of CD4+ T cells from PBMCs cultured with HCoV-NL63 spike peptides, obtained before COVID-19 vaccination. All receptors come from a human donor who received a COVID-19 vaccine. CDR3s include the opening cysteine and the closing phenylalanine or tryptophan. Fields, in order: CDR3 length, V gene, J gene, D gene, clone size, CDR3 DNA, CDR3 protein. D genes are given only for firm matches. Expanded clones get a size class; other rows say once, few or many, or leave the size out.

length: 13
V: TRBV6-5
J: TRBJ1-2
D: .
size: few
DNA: TGTGCCAGCAGTTTTGGGGGTTACTATGGCTACACCTTC
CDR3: CASSFGGYYGYTF

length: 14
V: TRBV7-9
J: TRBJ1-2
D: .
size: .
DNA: TGTGCCAGCAGCGCGACAGGACTCCTGGGTGGCTACACCTTC
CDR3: CASSATGLLGGYTF

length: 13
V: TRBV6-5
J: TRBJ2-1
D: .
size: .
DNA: TGTGCCAGCAGTTACTCCGGCTTGCTCGGGCAGTTCTTC
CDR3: CASSYSGLLGQFF

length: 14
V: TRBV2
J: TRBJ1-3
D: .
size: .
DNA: TGTGCCAGCAGTGATGAGGTCTCTGGAAACACCATATATTTT
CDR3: CASSDEVSGNTIYF

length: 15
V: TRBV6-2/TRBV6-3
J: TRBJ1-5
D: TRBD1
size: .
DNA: TGTGCCAGCAGTTACGGGGGACAGACCAATCAGCCCCAGCATTTT
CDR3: CASSYGGQTNQPQHF

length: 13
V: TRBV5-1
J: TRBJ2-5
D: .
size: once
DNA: TGCGCCAGCAGCTTAGGCAGGGTGGAGACCCAGTACTTC
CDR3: CASSLGRVETQYF

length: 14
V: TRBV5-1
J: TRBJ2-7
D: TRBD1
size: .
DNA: TGCGCCAGCAGCTCTAGACAGGGACCCTACGAGCAGTACTTC
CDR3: CASSSRQGPYEQYF

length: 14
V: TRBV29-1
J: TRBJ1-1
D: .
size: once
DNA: TGCAGCGTTGCTTACAGGCTCGCGGAGACTGAAGCTTTCTTT
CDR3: CSVAYRLAETEAFF

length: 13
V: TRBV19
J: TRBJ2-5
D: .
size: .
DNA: TGTGCCAGTAGTATTTGGGGTGAAGAGACCCAGTACTTC
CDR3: CASSIWGEETQYF

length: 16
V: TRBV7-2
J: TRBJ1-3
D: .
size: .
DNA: TGTGCCAGCAGCTTAGACCGGGTATTGTCTGGAAACACCATATATTTT
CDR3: CASSLDRVLSGNTIYF